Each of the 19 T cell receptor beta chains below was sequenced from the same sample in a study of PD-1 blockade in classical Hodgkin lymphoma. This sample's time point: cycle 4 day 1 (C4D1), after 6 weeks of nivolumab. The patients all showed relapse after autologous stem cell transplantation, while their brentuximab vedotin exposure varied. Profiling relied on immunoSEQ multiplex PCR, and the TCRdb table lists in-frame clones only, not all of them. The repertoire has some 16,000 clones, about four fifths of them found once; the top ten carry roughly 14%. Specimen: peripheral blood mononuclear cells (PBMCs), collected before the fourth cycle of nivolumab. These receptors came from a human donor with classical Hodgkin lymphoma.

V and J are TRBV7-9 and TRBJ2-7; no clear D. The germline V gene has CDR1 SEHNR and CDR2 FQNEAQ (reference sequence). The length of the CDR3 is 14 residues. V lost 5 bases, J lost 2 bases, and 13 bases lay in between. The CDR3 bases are TGTGCCAGCAGCCCGTCGGGCTCCCCCTACGAGCAGTACTTC. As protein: CASSPSGSPYEQYF.

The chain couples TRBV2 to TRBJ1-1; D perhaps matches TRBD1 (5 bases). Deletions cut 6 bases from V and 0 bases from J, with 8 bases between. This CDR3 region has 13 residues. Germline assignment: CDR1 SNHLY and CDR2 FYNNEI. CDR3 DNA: TGTGCCAGCAGCGGGGGGGTGAACACTGAAGCTTTCTTT. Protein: CASSGGVNTEAFF.

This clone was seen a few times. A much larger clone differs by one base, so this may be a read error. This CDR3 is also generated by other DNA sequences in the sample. CDR3 region: CASSFSTGELFF. The CDR3 DNA reads TGTGCCAGCAGTTTTAGCACCGGGGAGCTGTTTTTT. This chain connects TRBV27 to TRBJ2-2; D not resolved. The CDR3 runs to 12 residues. Germline assignment: CDR1 MNHEY and CDR2 SMNVEV (reference sequence). V lost 3 bases and J 4 bases, leaving 3 bases between the germline ends.

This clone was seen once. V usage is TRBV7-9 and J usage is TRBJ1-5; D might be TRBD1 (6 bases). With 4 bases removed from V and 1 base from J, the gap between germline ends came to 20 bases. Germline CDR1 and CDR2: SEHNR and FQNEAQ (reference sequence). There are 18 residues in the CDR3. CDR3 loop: CASSSLPVTGRSNQPQHF. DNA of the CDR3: TGTGCCAGCAGCTCGCTCCCGGTTACAGGGAGGAGCAATCAGCCCCAGCATTTT.

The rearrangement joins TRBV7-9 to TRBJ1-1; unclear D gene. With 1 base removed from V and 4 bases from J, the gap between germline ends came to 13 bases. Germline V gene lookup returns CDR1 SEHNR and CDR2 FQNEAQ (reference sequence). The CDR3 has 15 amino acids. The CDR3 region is CASSLGALFSTEAFF. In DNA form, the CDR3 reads TGTGCCAGCAGCTTAGGGGCCCTATTCAGCACTGAAGCTTTCTTT.

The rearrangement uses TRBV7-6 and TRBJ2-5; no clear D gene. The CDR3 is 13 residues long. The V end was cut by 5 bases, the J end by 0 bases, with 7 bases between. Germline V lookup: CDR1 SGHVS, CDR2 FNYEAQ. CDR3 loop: CASSPSYQETQYF. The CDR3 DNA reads TGTGCCAGCAGCCCTTCGTACCAAGAGACCCAGTACTTC.

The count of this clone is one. The chain's CDR3 is CASSQESQTGNTEAFF. The CDR3 region has the DNA TGCGCCAGCAGCCAAGAAAGTCAGACAGGGAACACTGAAGCTTTCTTT. The rearrangement uses TRBV4-1 and TRBJ1-1; D perhaps matches TRBD1 (6 bases). Between the trimmed V and J ends, which lost 0 bases and 1 base, there was a span of 12 bases. CDR1 and CDR2 (germline): MGHRA, YSYEKL. The CDR3 has 16 residues.

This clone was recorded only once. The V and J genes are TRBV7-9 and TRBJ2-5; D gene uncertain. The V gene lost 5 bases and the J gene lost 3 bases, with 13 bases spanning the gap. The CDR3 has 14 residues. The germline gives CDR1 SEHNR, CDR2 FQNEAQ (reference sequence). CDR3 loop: CASSRHLDEETQYF. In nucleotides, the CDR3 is TGTGCCAGCAGCAGACACCTAGATGAAGAGACCCAGTACTTC.

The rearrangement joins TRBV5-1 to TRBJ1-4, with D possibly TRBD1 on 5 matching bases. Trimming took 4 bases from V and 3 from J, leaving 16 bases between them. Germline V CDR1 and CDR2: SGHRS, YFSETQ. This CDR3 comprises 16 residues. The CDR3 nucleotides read TGCGCCAGCAGCGCGTTGCCGGGACCAGCTAATGAAAAACTGTTTTTT. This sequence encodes CASSALPGPANEKLFF.

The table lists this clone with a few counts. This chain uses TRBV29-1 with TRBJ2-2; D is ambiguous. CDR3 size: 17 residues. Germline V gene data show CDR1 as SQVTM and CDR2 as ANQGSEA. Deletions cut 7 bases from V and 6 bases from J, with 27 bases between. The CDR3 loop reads CSAPPPAACGIPGELFF. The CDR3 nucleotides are TGCAGCGCTCCCCCTCCGGCCGCCTGCGGAATACCCGGGGAGCTGTTTTTT.

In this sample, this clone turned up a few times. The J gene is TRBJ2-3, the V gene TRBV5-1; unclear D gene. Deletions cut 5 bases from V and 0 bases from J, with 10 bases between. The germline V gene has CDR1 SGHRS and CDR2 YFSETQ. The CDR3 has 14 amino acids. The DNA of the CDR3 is TGCGCCAGCAGAATGACGGCTAGCACAGATACGCAGTATTTT. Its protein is CASRMTASTDTQYF.

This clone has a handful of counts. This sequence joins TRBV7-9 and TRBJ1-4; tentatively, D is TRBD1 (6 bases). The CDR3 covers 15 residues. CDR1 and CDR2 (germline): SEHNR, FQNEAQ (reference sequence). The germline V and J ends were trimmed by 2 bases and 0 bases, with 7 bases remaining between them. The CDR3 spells CASSLRGATNEKLFF. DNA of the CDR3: TGTGCCAGCAGCTTAAGGGGGGCAACTAATGAAAAACTGTTTTTT.

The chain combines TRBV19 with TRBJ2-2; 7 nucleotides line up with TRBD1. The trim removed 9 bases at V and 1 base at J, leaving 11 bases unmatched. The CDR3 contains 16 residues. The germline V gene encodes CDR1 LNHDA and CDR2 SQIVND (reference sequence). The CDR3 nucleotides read TGTGCCAGCCTTTCTGTAGGGGGCAGGAACACCGGGGAGCTGTTTTTT. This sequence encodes CASLSVGGRNTGELFF.

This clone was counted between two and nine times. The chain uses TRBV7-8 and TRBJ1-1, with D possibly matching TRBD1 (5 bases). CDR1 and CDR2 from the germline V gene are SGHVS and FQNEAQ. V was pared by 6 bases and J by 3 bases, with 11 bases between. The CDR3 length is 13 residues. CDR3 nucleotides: TGTGCCAGCAGTCTAGTACAGGACACTGAAGCTTTCTTT. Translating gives CASSLVQDTEAFF.

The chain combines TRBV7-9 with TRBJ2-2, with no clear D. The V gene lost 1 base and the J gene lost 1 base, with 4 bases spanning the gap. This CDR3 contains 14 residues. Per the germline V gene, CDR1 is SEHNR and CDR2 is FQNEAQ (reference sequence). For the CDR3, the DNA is TGTGCCAGCAGCTTAGACGGGAACACCGGGGAGCTGTTTTTT. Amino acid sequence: CASSLDGNTGELFF.

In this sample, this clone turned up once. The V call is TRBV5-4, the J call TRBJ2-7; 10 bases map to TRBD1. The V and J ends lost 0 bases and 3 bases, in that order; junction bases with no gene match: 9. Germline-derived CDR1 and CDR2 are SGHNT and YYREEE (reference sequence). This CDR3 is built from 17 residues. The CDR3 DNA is TGTGCCAGCAGCTTGGGGGGACAGGGGTCGTTGTTCTACGAGCAGTACTTC. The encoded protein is CASSLGGQGSLFYEQYF.

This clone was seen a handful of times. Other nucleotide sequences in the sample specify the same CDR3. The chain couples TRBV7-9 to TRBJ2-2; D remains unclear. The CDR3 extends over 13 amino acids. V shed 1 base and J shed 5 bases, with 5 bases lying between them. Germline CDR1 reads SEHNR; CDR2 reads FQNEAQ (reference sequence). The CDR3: CASSLEGTGELFF. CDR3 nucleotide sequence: TGTGCCAGCAGCTTAGAGGGAACCGGGGAGCTGTTTTTT.

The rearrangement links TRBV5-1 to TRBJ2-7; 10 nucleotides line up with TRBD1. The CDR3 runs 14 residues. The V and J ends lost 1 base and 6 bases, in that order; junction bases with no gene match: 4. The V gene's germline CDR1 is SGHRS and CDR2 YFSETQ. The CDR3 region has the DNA TGCGCCAGCAGCTTGAGGGACAGGGGCGTCGAGCAGTACTTC. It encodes CASSLRDRGVEQYF. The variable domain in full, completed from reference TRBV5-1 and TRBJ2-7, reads KAGVTQTPRYLIKTRGQQVTLSCSPISGHRSVSWYQQTPGQGLQFLFEYFSETQRNKGNFPGRFSGRQFSNSRSEMNVSTLELGDSALYLCASSLRDRGVEQYFGPGTRLTVT.

CDR3 nucleotide sequence: TGTGCCAGCGGACAGGGGGGGTACTACGAGCAGTACTTC. This encodes CASGQGGYYEQYF. The chain employs TRBV7-8 and TRBJ2-7; 10 bases are shared with TRBD1. Germline V gives CDR1 SGHVS, CDR2 FQNEAQ. J was trimmed by 3 bases and V by 8 bases; bases with no gene match: 4. The CDR3 loop spans 13 amino acids.